The entry that follows covers one T cell receptor (beta chain) sequence. Here immunoSEQ multiplex PCR was the method, and the copy in TCRdb shows in-frame clones only, minus some. There are about 130,000 clones in the sample; 80% occur only once, and 1.9% lies in the top ten. The data originate from a study of blood T cell repertoires in COVID-19. The CDR3 runs to 16 residues. V shed 5 bases and J shed 0 bases, with 15 bases lying between them. Germline CDR1 and CDR2: SGHRS and YFSETQ. J is TRBJ1-3 and V is TRBV5-1; perhaps TRBD1 as D (6 bases). The TCR was taken from a man aged 65-85 years with acute or convalescent COVID-19. Sequencing input: peripheral blood. The CDR3 here is CASRRDISSSGNTIYF. The CDR3 nucleotides read TGCGCCAGCAGACGGGACATCTCTAGCTCTGGAAACACCATATATTTT.